The rows below give T cell receptor beta chains drawn from one sample of a study of shared clonotypes between healthy human individuals. Generated by immunoSEQ multiplex PCR, the TCRdb table keeps only in-frame clones and is missing some. The data show about 1 million clones, approximately 70% seen once. The source material was memory CD4+ T cells sorted from blood. These receptors came from a man in his late teens or twenties in good health. The CDR3 runs from the conserved cysteine through the conserved F or W. The D gene is left open where the match is weak. Not all rows give a size; the values are once, few, many and, for expanded clones, a class.

NA	TRBD2	TRBV4-3	TRBJ2-2	CASSQVSGGRTGELFF	TGCGCCAGCAGCCAAGTCTCAGGCGGGAGGACCGGGGAGCTGTTTTTT
NA	TRBD1	TRBV2	TRBJ1-2	CATLRQGAGGYTF	TGTGCCACCCTACGACAGGGGGCGGGTGGCTACACCTTC
NA	NA	TRBV6-6	TRBJ1-4	CASSTGQGKLFF	TGTGCCAGCAGTACGGGGCAAGGGAAACTGTTTTTT
NA	TRBD2	TRBV5-1	TRBJ2-5	CASSSTSGGAGETQYF	TGCGCCAGCAGCAGCACTAGCGGGGGGGCCGGGGAGACCCAGTACTTC
NA	TRBD1	TRBV6-1	TRBJ2-5	CASSEGDSYQETQYF	TGTGCCAGCAGTGAGGGGGACAGCTACCAAGAGACCCAGTACTTC
NA	NA	TRBV4-1	TRBJ1-2	CASSQDAAFGGYTF	TGCGCCAGCAGCCAAGATGCGGCTTTTGGTGGCTACACCTTC
NA	NA	TRBV5-4	TRBJ2-7	CASSTGTLSYEQYF	TGTGCCAGCAGCACCGGGACACTCTCCTACGAGCAGTACTTC
NA	TRBD2	TRBV28	TRBJ2-7	CASSSSSAGGLYEQYF	TGTGCCAGCAGTTCGTCCTCGGCGGGGGGGCTGTACGAGCAGTACTTC
NA	NA	TRBV28	TRBJ1-1	CASSSAQMNTEAFF	TGTGCCAGCAGTTCGGCACAGATGAACACTGAAGCTTTCTTT
once	NA	TRBV7-8	TRBJ2-7	CASSFLCYSPYEQYF	TGTGCCAGCAGTTTCCTCTGCTACTCACCCTACGAGCAGTACTTC
few	TRBD1	TRBV6-1	TRBJ1-2	CASSGDRDAF	TGTGCCAGCAGTGGGGACAGAGACGCCTTC
NA	NA	TRBV28	TRBJ1-2	CASSPGQTYGYTF	TGTGCCAGCAGCCCCGGACAGACTTATGGCTACACCTTC
NA	TRBD1	TRBV28	TRBJ1-2	CASSFDRVGGYTF	TGTGCCAGCAGCTTCGACAGGGTGGGCGGCTACACCTTC
few	NA	TRBV19	TRBJ1-1	CASSINRLTEAFF	TGTGCCAGTAGTATCAACAGGCTCACTGAAGCTTTCTTT
NA	NA	TRBV7-2	TRBJ2-7	CASGLPRGGGTYEQYF	TGTGCCAGCGGCCTGCCCCGAGGGGGGGGGACCTACGAGCAGTACTTC
many	NA	TRBV19	TRBJ1-1	CASSIGSRGSTEAFF	TGTGCCAGTAGTATAGGGAGCAGAGGGAGCACTGAAGCTTTCTTT
NA	NA	TRBV30	TRBJ2-1	CAWKLANNEQFF	TGTGCCTGGAAACTAGCCAACAATGAGCAGTTCTTC
once	NA	TRBV6-1	TRBJ2-2	CASSEPVQSDSGELFF	TGTGCCAGCAGTGAACCCGTACAGTCCGATTCCGGGGAGCTGTTTTTT
NA	NA	TRBV25-1	TRBJ2-3	CASSALGFSTDTQYF	TGTGCCAGCAGTGCACTAGGTTTTAGCACAGATACGCAGTATTTT
once	TRBD2	TRBV9	TRBJ2-5	CASSSGGWASGMQTQYF	TGTGCCAGCAGCTCGGGAGGATGGGCTAGCGGGATGCAGACCCAGTACTTC
NA	NA	TRBV5-4	TRBJ2-5	CASSLAWATGAQYF	TGTGCCAGCAGCTTGGCCTGGGCAACTGGTGCCCAGTACTTC
NA	NA	TRBV27	TRBJ1-2	CASSFADRSGYTF	TGTGCCAGCAGTTTCGCCGACAGAAGCGGCTACACCTTC
NA	NA	TRBV6-1	TRBJ2-6	CASSQSGAGANVLTF	TGTGCCAGCAGTCAATCAGGGGCTGGGGCCAACGTCCTGACTTTC
NA	NA	TRBV21-1	TRBJ2-5	CASSIQGSRETQYF	TGTGCCAGCAGTATACAGGGAAGTCGAGAGACCCAGTACTTC
NA	TRBD1	TRBV7-2	TRBJ1-2	CASSQGTGGVSYTF	TGTGCCAGCAGCCAAGGGACAGGGGGAGTTAGCTACACCTTC
few	NA	TRBV10-3	TRBJ2-2	CATGALANTGELFF	TGTGCCACTGGGGCCCTAGCGAACACCGGGGAGCTGTTTTTT
NA	TRBD1	TRBV30	TRBJ1-1	CAWSKGQGTTEAFF	TGTGCCTGGAGTAAGGGACAGGGGACCACTGAAGCTTTCTTT
once	NA	TRBV6-1	TRBJ1-2	CASSERGASYGYTF	TGTGCCAGCAGTGAACGGGGGGCATCCTATGGCTACACCTTC
once	NA	TRBV19	TRBJ1-4	CASINSGPYEKLFF	TGTGCCAGTATCAACTCCGGCCCTTATGAAAAACTGTTTTTT
NA	TRBD2	TRBV11-3	TRBJ2-7	CASSLASGNWQQYF	TGTGCCAGCAGCCTAGCTAGCGGGAACTGGCAGCAGTACTTC
NA	TRBD1	TRBV30	TRBJ1-6	CAWTKRGQSNSPLHF	TGTGCCTGGACCAAAAGGGGGCAATCTAATTCACCCCTCCACTTT
once	TRBD2	TRBV10-3	TRBJ2-7	CAISESSGRGSYEQYF	TGTGCCATCAGTGAGTCCAGCGGGAGGGGCTCCTACGAGCAGTACTTC
NA	TRBD2	TRBV9	TRBJ2-1	CASSVATGRGAYNEQFF	TGTGCCAGCAGCGTAGCTACGGGGAGGGGAGCCTACAATGAGCAGTTCTTC
NA	TRBD1	TRBV9	TRBJ2-1	CASSPRTGGYNEQFF	TGTGCCAGCAGCCCGAGGACAGGGGGATACAATGAGCAGTTCTTC
NA	TRBD2	TRBV10-2	TRBJ2-7	CASSVGTSGKVYEQYF	TGCGCCAGCAGTGTCGGGACTAGCGGGAAGGTCTACGAGCAGTACTTC
once	TRBD1	TRBV5-1	TRBJ2-1	CASSVTGESYNEQFF	TGCGCCAGCAGCGTTACAGGGGAATCCTACAATGAGCAGTTCTTC
NA	NA	TRBV2	TRBJ2-1	CASSVSGRNEQFF	TGTGCCAGCAGTGTGTCAGGGAGGAATGAGCAGTTCTTC
few	TRBD1	TRBV7-2	TRBJ1-3	CASTGQGRNTIYF	TGTGCCAGCACCGGACAGGGTAGAAACACCATATATTTT
NA	TRBD1	TRBV2	TRBJ1-5	CASQMGRQGPQPQHF	TGTGCCAGCCAGATGGGGAGACAGGGGCCACAGCCCCAGCATTTT
NA	NA	TRBV10-1	TRBJ2-3	CASSESGKSDTQYF	TGCGCCAGCAGTGAGTCCGGGAAATCAGATACGCAGTATTTT
few	TRBD1	TRBV28	TRBJ1-2	CASSFPTGTAYGYTF	TGTGCCAGCAGTTTCCCAACTGGGACAGCCTATGGCTACACCTTC
NA	TRBD1	TRBV28	TRBJ1-5	CASSATGGRSPQHF	TGTGCCAGCAGTGCTACAGGGGGACGATCGCCCCAGCATTTT
once	NA	TRBV21-1	TRBJ1-1	CASSKGYSNTEAFF	TGTGCCAGCAGCAAAGGATATTCAAACACTGAAGCTTTCTTT
NA	NA	TRBV28	TRBJ1-2	CASSWGGRPSNYGYTF	TGTGCCAGCAGTTGGGGCGGGAGGCCCTCTAACTATGGCTACACCTTC
NA	NA	TRBV2	TRBJ2-1	CASSDLGVIYNEQFF	TGTGCCAGCAGTGACCTGGGTGTTATCTACAATGAGCAGTTCTTC
once	NA	TRBV27	TRBJ1-3	CASSRVGAGGTIYF	TGTGCCAGCAGTCGCGTGGGAGCCGGTGGCACCATATATTTT
NA	NA	TRBV2	TRBJ1-3	CASSLAGAVLASGNTIYF	TGTGCCAGCAGTTTGGCAGGCGCCGTCTTGGCATCGGGGAACACCATATATTTT
NA	NA	TRBV5-1	TRBJ1-1	CASTGALNTEAFF	TGCGCCAGCACGGGAGCCTTGAACACTGAAGCTTTCTTT
NA	NA	TRBV30	TRBJ2-5	CAWSGLGLQETQYF	TGTGCCTGGAGCGGACTGGGGTTACAAGAGACCCAGTACTTC
few	NA	TRBV9	TRBJ2-5	CASSARYGETQYF	TGTGCCAGCAGCGCCAGATATGGGGAGACCCAGTACTTC
once	NA	TRBV6-1	TRBJ1-6	CASSIQDVGSPLHF	TGTGCCAGCTCCATCCAGGATGTAGGCTCACCCCTCCACTTT